The clone carrying this T cell receptor beta chain was found once. This specimen belongs to a study of T cell responses to AZD1222 COVID-19 vaccine. TCRdb keeps only in-frame clones here, not all; method: immunoSEQ multiplex PCR. The sample has roughly 95,000 clones; more than 75% are singletons. The CDR3 runs to 14 residues. The V segment lost 3 bases and the J segment 7 bases; nucleotides outside the gene matches: 4. CDR1 is SGHRS, CDR2 YFSETQ, per germline. The sequence was obtained from an adult in good health. The chain links TRBV5-1 to TRBJ2-1; 10 bases match TRBD1. The source material was peripheral blood, sampled on day 0 of AZD1222 vaccination. The CDR3 DNA reads as TGCGCCAGCAGCTACGGGACAGGGGAAAATGAGCAGTTCTTC. Residues: CASSYGTGENEQFF.